A single T cell receptor beta chain is shown here with its context. The PCR contained 60 Vbeta and 13 Jbeta primers. Generated by immunoSEQ multiplex PCR, the TCRdb table keeps only in-frame clones and is missing some. The top ten clones hold approximately 1.7% of a sample with 90,000 to 120,000 clones, 78% of them seen once. Losses at the gene ends were 3 bases for V and 8 bases for J; bases not matched to a gene: 4. The length of the CDR3 is 13 residues. CDR1 and CDR2 (germline): MDHEN, SYDVKM. This entry is derived from a study of cytomegalovirus exposure and HLA in healthy donors. The sequence was collected from a woman aged 40 to 50 in good health and CMV-seronegative. This chain uses TRBV28 with TRBJ1-2; TRBD1 matches 9 bases. The sequencing sample was made of PBMCs. CDR3 loop: CASSFPDRGGYTF. The DNA of the CDR3 is TGTGCCAGCAGTTTCCCGGACAGGGGCGGCTACACCTTC.